Shown below are 14 T cell receptor beta chains from a single sample sequenced in a study of control samples from healthy donors and cancer patients. Sequencing was performed with immunoSEQ multiplex PCR; in TCRdb, only in-frame clones are kept and a portion is missing. The table lists 100,000 to 150,000 clones, roughly 92% of them singletons. The sequencing input was blood. The receptor set was obtained from a man between 18 and 29 years old in good health.

CDR3 nucleotides: TGTGCCAGCAGCTGGGCTCCAGGAGATGAAGAAAAACTGTTTTTT. Translated, it gives CASSWAPGDEEKLFF. This rearrangement joins TRBV5-4 to TRBJ1-4; D unresolved. This CDR3 spans 15 amino acids. Germline CDR1 SGHNT, CDR2 YYREEE (reference sequence). Trimming shortened V by 3 bases and J by 8 bases, and 17 bases separated the two germline ends.

The rearrangement joins TRBV7-9 to TRBJ2-3, with 9 positions matching TRBD2. The length of the CDR3 is 15 residues. Per germline, CDR1 SEHNR and CDR2 FQNEAQ (reference sequence). J was trimmed by 6 bases and V by 0 bases; bases with no gene match: 4. DNA for the CDR3: TGTGCCAGCAGCTTAGCTGCGGGGGGGCCCGATACGCAGTATTTT. Its protein product is CASSLAAGGPDTQYF. Looking up the rest from reference TRBV7-9 and TRBJ2-3 gives the full variable domain: DTGVSQNPRHKITKRGQNVTFRCDPISEHNRLYWYRQTLGQGPEFLTYFQNEAQLEKSRLLSDRFSAERPKGSFSTLEIQRTEQGDSAMYLCASSLAAGGPDTQYFGPGTRLTVL.

This clone was detected only once. The genes are TRBV9 and TRBJ2-2, with 7 bases aligning to TRBD1. The J segment lost 2 bases and the V segment lost 4 bases, leaving 11 bases of the junction unmatched. This CDR3 is 17 amino acids long. Germline-derived CDR1 and CDR2 are SGDLS and YYNGEE. Here the CDR3 reads CASSPRQGSLNTGELFF. The CDR3 nucleotides read TGTGCCAGCAGCCCAAGACAGGGCTCTCTCAACACCGGGGAGCTGTTTTTT.

This chain joins TRBV27 and TRBJ1-1; unclear D gene. Germline V gives CDR1 MNHEY, CDR2 SMNVEV (reference sequence). The V end was cut by 5 bases, the J end by 0 bases, with 7 bases between. The CDR3 covers 13 residues. The CDR3 DNA is TGTGCCAGCAGTGTCAACCTGAACACTGAAGCTTTCTTT. Translating it yields CASSVNLNTEAFF.

This chain connects TRBV21-1 to TRBJ2-7. TRBV21-1 is flagged as a pseudogene. The CDR3 sequence is 14 residues long. The chain's CDR3 is CASSSGECSYEQYF. CDR3 nucleotide sequence: TGTGCCAGCAGCAGTGGGGAATGCTCCTACGAGCAGTACTTC.

The V and J genes are TRBV19 and TRBJ1-1; D is possibly TRBD1 (5 bases). Deletions cut 1 base from V and 3 bases from J, with 12 bases between. The CDR3 consists of 15 residues. In germline, CDR1 is LNHDA, CDR2 SQIVND (reference sequence). Written as DNA, the CDR3 is TGTGCCAGTAGTATAGTCGGTACGGGGGACACTGAAGCTTTCTTT. Translated, it gives CASSIVGTGDTEAFF.

The chain is built from TRBV25-1 and TRBJ2-5; 9 nucleotides align to TRBD2. The junction had 4 bases not matched to a gene; V was cut back by 3 bases and J by 2 bases. Germline assignment: CDR1 MGHDK and CDR2 SYGVNS. The CDR3 has 15 residues. CDR3 nucleotides: TGTGCCAGCAGTGACTGGCGGGGGGGGCAAGAGACCCAGTACTTC. It yields the protein CASSDWRGGQETQYF.

The rearrangement joins TRBV7-9 to TRBJ1-1; D is undetermined. The V end was cut by 1 base, the J end by 3 bases, with 12 bases between. The CDR3 has 15 amino acids. Germline CDR1 SEHNR, CDR2 FQNEAQ (reference sequence). In DNA form, the CDR3 reads TGTGCCAGCAGCTTAGGAGGGAGTCTGGACACTGAAGCTTTCTTT. This codes for CASSLGGSLDTEAFF.

The V gene is TRBV2, the J gene TRBJ1-4, with D hard to call. The CDR3 runs to 14 residues. The V gene lost 7 bases and the J gene lost 1 base, with 10 bases spanning the gap. The V gene's germline CDR1 is SNHLY and CDR2 FYNNEI. The CDR3 DNA follows: TGTGCCAGCAACGGCGGAGAAACTAATGAAAAACTGTTTTTT. Its translation: CASNGGETNEKLFF.

The chain carries TRBV4-1 and TRBJ2-1; either TRBD1 or TRBD2 may fit D (5 bases each). Germline values: CDR1 MGHRA, CDR2 YSYEKL. This CDR3 region has 14 residues. V gave up 6 bases and J gave up 7 bases, with 16 bases separating them. CDR3 amino acids: CASSPGALVNEQFF. The CDR3 DNA sequence: TGCGCCAGCAGTCCCGGGGCCCTAGTGAATGAGCAGTTCTTC.

This clone was picked up one time. This chain joins TRBV9 and TRBJ1-6, with TRBD1 matching over 8 bases. CDR1 and CDR2 (germline): SGDLS, YYNGEE. The CDR3 extends over 13 amino acids. V shed 3 bases and J 8 bases; nucleotides not matched to a gene: 1. As DNA, the CDR3 is TGTGCCAGCAGCGCGGGACAGGATTCACCCCTCCACTTT. Amino acids: CASSAGQDSPLHF.

The rearrangement uses TRBV19 and TRBJ1-1; D is unresolved. CDR1 is LNHDA, CDR2 SQIVND, per germline (reference sequence). Between the trimmed V and J ends, which lost 5 bases and 3 bases, there was a span of 7 bases. The CDR3 contains 12 residues. CDR3: CASSVGDTEAFF. The CDR3 DNA reads TGTGCCAGTAGTGTAGGTGACACTGAAGCTTTCTTT.

CDR3 in DNA: TGTGCCAGCAGTTTTCTCGCCGCAGATACGCAGTATTTT. Its protein product is CASSFLAADTQYF. The chain carries TRBV28 and TRBJ2-3; D is unresolved. The CDR3 is 13 residues long. Deletions cut 3 bases from V and 4 bases from J, with 8 bases between. Germline CDR1 MDHEN, CDR2 SYDVKM.

J is TRBJ1-5 and V is TRBV2; D unclear. Looked up from germline, CDR1 is SNHLY and CDR2 is FYNNEI. With 3 bases removed from V and 1 base from J, the gap between germline ends came to 1 base. The CDR3 covers 12 residues. CDR3 region: CASSDSNQPQHF. The DNA for the CDR3 is TGTGCCAGCAGTGACAGCAATCAGCCCCAGCATTTT.